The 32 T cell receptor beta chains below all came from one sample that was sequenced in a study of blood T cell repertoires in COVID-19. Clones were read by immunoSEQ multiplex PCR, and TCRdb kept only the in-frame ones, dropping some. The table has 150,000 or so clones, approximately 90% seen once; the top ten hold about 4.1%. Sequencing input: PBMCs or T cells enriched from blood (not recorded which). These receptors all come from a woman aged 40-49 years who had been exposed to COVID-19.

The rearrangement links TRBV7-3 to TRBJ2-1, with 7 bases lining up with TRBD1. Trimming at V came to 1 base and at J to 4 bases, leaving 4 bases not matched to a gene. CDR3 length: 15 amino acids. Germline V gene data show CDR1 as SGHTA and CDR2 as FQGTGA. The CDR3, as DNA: TGTGCCAGCAGCTTAATGGCAGGGGGTTACAATGAGCAGTTCTTC. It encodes CASSLMAGGYNEQFF.

CDR3 residues: CASSSRGQGRQPQHF. The CDR3 nucleotides are TGTGCCAGCAGTTCCCGGGGACAGGGGAGACAGCCCCAGCATTTT. The chain combines TRBV28 with TRBJ1-5, with 10 positions matching TRBD1. Germline-derived CDR1 and CDR2 are MDHEN and SYDVKM. The trim removed 4 bases at V and 7 bases at J, leaving 7 bases unmatched. The CDR3 length is 15 residues. The complete variable domain, with remaining parts taken from reference TRBV28 and TRBJ1-5, reads DVKVTQSSRYLVKRTGEKVFLECVQDMDHENMFWYRQDPGLGLRLIYFSYDVKMKEKGDIPEGYSVSREKKERFSLILESASTNQTSMYLCASSSRGQGRQPQHFGDGTRLSIL.

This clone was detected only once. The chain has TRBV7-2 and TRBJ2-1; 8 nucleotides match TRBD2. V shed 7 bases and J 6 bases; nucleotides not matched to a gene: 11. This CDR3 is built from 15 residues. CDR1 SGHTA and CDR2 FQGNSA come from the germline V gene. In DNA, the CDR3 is TGTGCCAGCACCGATCTCGGGACTAGTTCCAATGAGCAGTTCTTC. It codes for CASTDLGTSSNEQFF.

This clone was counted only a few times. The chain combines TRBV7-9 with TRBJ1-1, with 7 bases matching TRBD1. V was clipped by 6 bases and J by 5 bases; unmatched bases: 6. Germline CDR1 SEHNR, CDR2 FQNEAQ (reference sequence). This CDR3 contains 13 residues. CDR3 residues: CASREGGETEAFF. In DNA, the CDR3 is TGTGCCAGCAGGGAAGGGGGCGAAACTGAAGCTTTCTTT.

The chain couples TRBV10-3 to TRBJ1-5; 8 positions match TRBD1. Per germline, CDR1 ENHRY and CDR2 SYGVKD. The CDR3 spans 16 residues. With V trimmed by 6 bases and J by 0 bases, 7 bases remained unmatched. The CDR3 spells CAIRGTGSDSNQPQHF. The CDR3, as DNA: TGTGCCATCAGGGGGACAGGCTCAGATAGCAATCAGCCCCAGCATTTT.

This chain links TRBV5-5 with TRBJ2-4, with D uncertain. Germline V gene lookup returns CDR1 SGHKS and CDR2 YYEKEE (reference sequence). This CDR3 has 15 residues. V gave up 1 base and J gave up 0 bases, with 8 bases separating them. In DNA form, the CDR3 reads TGTGCCAGCAGCTTGATTACTATAGCCAAAAACATTCAGTACTTC. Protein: CASSLITIAKNIQYF.

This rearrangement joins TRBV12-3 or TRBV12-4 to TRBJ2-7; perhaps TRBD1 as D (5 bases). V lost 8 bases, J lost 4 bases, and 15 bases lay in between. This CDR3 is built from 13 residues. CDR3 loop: CASHAQGLYEQYF. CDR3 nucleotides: TGTGCCAGCCACGCCCAGGGCCTTTACGAGCAGTACTTC.

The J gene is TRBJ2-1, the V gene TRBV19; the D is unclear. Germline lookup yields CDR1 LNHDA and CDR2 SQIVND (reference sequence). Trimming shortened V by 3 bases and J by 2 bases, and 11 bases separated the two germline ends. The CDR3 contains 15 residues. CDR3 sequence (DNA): TGTGCCAGTAGTATGGCAGGCCGAACCTACAATGAGCAGTTCTTC. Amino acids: CASSMAGRTYNEQFF.

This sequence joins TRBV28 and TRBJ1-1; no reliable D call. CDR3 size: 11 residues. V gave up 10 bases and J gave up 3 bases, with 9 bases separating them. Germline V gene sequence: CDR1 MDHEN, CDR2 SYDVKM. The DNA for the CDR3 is TGTGCCACTCGGGGTGACACTGAAGCTTTCTTT. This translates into CATRGDTEAFF. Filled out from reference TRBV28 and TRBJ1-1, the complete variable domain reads DVKVTQSSRYLVKRTGEKVFLECVQDMDHENMFWYRQDPGLGLRLIYFSYDVKMKEKGDIPEGYSVSREKKERFSLILESASTNQTSMYLCATRGDTEAFFGQGTRLTVV.

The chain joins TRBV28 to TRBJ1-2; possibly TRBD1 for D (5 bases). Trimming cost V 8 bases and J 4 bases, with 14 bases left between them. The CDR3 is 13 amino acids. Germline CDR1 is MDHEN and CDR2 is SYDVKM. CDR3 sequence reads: CASSGETVYGYTF. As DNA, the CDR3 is TGTGCCAGCTCGGGGGAGACAGTCTATGGCTACACCTTC.

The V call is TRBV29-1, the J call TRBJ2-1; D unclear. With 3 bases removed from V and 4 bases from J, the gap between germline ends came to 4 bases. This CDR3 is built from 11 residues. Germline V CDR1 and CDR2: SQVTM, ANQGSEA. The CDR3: CSVDLYNEQFF. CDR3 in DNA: TGCAGCGTTGACTTATACAATGAGCAGTTCTTC.

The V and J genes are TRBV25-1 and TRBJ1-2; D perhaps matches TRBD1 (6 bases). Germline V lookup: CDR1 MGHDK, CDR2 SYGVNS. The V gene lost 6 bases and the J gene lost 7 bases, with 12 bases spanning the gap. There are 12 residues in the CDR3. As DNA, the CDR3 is TGTGCCAGCAGCCGGGGGGGCGGTGGCTACACCTTC. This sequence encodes CASSRGGGGYTF.

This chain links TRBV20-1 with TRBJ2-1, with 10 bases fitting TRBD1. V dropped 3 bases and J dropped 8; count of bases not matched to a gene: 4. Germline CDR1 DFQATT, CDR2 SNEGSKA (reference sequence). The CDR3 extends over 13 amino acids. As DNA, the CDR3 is TGCAGTGCTAGTTGGGACAGGGGTCATGAGCAGTTCTTC. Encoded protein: CSASWDRGHEQFF.

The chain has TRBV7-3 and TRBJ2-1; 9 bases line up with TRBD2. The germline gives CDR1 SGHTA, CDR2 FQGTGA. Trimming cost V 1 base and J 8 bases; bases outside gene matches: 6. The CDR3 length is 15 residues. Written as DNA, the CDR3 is TGTGCCAGCAGCTTAAGTAGCGGGGGCGGCGATGAGCAGTTCTTC. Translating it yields CASSLSSGGGDEQFF.

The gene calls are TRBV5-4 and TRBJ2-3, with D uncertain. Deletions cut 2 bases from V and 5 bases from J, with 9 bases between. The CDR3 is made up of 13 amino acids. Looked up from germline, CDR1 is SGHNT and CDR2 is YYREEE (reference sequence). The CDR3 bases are TGTGCCAGCAGCTTTTCCTACGGAGATACGCAGTATTTT. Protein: CASSFSYGDTQYF.

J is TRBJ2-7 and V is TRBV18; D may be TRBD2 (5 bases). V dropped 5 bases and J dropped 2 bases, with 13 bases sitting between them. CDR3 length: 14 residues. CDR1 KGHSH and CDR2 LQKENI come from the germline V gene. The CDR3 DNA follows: TGTGCCAGCTCATCCGGTAGCGCGGCCTACGAGCAGTACTTC. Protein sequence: CASSSGSAAYEQYF.

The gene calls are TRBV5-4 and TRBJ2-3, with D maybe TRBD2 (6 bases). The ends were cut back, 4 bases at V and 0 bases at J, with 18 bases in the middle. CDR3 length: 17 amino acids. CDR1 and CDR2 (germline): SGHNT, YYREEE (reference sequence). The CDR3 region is CASSQGTLWGSTDTQYF. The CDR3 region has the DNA TGTGCCAGCAGCCAAGGGACTCTCTGGGGGAGCACAGATACGCAGTATTTT.

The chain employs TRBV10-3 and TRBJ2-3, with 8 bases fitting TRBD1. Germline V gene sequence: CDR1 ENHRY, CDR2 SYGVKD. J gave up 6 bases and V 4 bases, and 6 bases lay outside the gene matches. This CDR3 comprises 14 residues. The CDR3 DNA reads TGTGCCATCAGTGTCGGACAGGGCGCGGATACGCAGTATTTT. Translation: CAISVGQGADTQYF.

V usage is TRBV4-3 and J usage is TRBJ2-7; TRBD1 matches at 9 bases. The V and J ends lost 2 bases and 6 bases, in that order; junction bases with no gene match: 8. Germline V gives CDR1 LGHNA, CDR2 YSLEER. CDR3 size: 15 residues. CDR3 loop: CASSQSGGQGSEQYF. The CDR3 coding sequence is TGCGCCAGCAGCCAATCGGGTGGACAGGGGAGCGAGCAGTACTTC.

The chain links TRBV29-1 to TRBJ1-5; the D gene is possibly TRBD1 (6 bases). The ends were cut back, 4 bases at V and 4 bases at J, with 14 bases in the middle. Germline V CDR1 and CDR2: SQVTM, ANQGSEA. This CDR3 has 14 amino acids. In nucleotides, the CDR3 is TGCAGCGTTGGGGGGGGGCCATTTAATCAGCCCCAGCATTTT. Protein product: CSVGGGPFNQPQHF.

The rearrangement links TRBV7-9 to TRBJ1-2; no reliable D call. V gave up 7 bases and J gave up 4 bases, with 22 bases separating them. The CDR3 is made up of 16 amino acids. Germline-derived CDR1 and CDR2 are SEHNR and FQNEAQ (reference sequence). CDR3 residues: CASTDPGGLASYGYTF. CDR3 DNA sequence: TGTGCCAGCACTGACCCAGGAGGGCTCGCAAGCTATGGCTACACCTTC.

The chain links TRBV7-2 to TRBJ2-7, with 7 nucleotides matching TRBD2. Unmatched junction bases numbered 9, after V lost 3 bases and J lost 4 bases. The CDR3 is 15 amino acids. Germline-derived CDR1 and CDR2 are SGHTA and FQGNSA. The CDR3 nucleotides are TGTGCCAGCAGCTTCGAGGGAGGCGGGGGTTACGAGCAGTACTTC. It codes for CASSFEGGGGYEQYF.

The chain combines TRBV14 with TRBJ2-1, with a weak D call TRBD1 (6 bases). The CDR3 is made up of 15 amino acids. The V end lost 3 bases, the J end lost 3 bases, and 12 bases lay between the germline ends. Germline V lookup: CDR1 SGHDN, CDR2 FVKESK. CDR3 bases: TGTGCCAGCAGCCAGACCGGGACATTCTACAATGAGCAGTTCTTC. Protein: CASSQTGTFYNEQFF.

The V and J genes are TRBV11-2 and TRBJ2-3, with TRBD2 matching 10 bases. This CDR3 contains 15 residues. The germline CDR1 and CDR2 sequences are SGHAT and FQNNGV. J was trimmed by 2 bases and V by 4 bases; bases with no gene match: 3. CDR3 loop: CASSSTSGPTDTQYF. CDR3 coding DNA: TGTGCCAGCAGCTCGACTAGCGGGCCCACAGATACGCAGTATTTT. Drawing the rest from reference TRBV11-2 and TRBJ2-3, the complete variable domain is EAGVAQSPRYKIIEKRQSVAFWCNPISGHATLYWYQQILGQGPKLLIQFQNNGVVDDSQLPKDRFSAERLKGVDSTLKIQPAKLEDSAVYLCASSSTSGPTDTQYFGPGTRLTVL.

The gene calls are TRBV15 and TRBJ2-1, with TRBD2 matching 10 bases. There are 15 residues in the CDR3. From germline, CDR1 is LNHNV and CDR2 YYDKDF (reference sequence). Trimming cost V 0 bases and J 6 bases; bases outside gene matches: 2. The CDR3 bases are TGTGCCACCAGCAGAGACAGCGGGGGGGGCAATGAGCAGTTCTTC. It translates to CATSRDSGGGNEQFF.

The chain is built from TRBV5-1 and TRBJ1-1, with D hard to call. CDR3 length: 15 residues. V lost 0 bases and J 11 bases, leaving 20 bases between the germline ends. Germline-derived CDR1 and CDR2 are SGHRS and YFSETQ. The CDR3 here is CASSLAVSGGSGAFF. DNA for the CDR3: TGCGCCAGCAGCTTGGCCGTTTCGGGAGGGAGTGGTGCTTTCTTT.

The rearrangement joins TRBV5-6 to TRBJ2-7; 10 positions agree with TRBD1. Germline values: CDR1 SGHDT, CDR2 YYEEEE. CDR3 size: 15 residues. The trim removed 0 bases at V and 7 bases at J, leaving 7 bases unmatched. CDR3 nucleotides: TGTGCCAGCAGCTTGGCCGTGGGACAGGGGTCGGAGCAGTACTTC. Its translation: CASSLAVGQGSEQYF.

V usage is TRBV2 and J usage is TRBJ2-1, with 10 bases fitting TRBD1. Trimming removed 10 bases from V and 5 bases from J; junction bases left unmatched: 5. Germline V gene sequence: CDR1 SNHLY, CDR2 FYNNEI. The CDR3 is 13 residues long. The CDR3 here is CAKAGQGNNEQFF. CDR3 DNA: TGTGCCAAAGCGGGACAGGGGAACAATGAGCAGTTCTTC. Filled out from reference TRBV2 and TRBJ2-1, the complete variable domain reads EPEVTQTPSHQVTQMGQEVILRCVPISNHLYFYWYRQILGQKVEFLVSFYNNEISEKSEIFDDQFSVERPDGSNFTLKIRSTKLEDSAMYFCAKAGQGNNEQFFGPGTRLTVL.

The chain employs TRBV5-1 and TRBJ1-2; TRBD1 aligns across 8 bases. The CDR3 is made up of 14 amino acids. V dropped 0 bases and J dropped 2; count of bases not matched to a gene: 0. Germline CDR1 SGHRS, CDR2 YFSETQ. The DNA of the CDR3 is TGCGCCAGCAGCTTGGGGACAGGGAACTATGGCTACACCTTC. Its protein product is CASSLGTGNYGYTF.

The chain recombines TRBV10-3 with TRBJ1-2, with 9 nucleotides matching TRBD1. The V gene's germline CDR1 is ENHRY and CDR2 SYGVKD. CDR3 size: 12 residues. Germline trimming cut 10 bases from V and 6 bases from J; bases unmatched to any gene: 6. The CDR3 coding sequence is TGTGCCACCATGGACAGGGGCGATGGCTACACCTTC. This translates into CATMDRGDGYTF.

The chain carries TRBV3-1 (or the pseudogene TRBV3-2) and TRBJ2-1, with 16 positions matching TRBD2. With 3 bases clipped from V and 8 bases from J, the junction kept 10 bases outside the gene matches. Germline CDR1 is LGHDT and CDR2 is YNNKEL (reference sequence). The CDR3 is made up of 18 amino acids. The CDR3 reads CASSHLQPGLAGGDEQFF. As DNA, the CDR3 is TGTGCCAGCAGCCACCTCCAGCCGGGACTAGCGGGAGGGGATGAGCAGTTCTTC.

This CDR3 is CASSLVGTPTISYEQYF. The CDR3, as DNA: TGCGCCAGCAGCTTGGTAGGGACACCCACAATCTCCTACGAGCAGTACTTC. This chain joins TRBV5-1 and TRBJ2-7; D is possibly TRBD1 (6 bases). The CDR3 consists of 17 residues. The germline gives CDR1 SGHRS, CDR2 YFSETQ. V was clipped by 0 bases and J by 0 bases, with 16 bases between them.